Presented here are 14 T cell receptor beta chains from one specimen sequenced in a study of OX40 agonist ivuxolimab in advanced cancers. Some clones are missing from TCRdb's copy, which holds only in-frame ones; the method was immunoSEQ multiplex PCR. The sample has 55,000 to 70,000 clones, about 83% seen once. Sequencing was performed on CD4+ or CD8+ T cells sorted from blood, taken in a trial of the OX40 agonist ivuxolimab. The receptors stem from an adult with an advanced solid tumor such as melanoma, head and neck, liver or kidney cancer.

The genes are TRBV6-5 and TRBJ2-1; perhaps TRBD1 as D (6 bases). This CDR3 spans 15 amino acids. Germline values: CDR1 MNHEY, CDR2 SVGAGI. V lost 0 bases and J lost 2, with 8 bases in between. CDR3 region: CASSYSRQAYNEQFF. The CDR3 nucleotides read TGTGCCAGCAGTTACTCGAGACAGGCCTACAATGAGCAGTTCTTC.

The sample holds a few counts of this clone. The chain couples TRBV6-1 to TRBJ1-4; the D gene is possibly TRBD1 (5 bases). Per germline, CDR1 MNHNS and CDR2 SASEGT. V gave up 5 bases and J gave up 8 bases, with 12 bases separating them. This CDR3 comprises 13 residues. The CDR3 reads CASSTGVREKLFF. The CDR3 DNA is TGTGCCAGCAGTACAGGAGTGAGAGAAAAACTGTTTTTT.

This clone has only a few counts. J is TRBJ1-4 and V is TRBV9, with 9 bases identical to TRBD1. Trimming at V came to 4 bases and at J to 8 bases, leaving 9 bases not matched to a gene. The CDR3 covers 15 residues. Per the germline V gene, CDR1 is SGDLS and CDR2 is YYNGEE. As DNA, the CDR3 is TGTGCCAGCAGCCAAGCACCGGGACAGGGAGAAAAACTGTTTTTT. Translating it yields CASSQAPGQGEKLFF.

The V call is TRBV9, the J call TRBJ1-4; 8 bases are shared with TRBD1. V was pared by 4 bases and J by 5 bases, with 10 bases of the junction left unmatched. Germline CDR1 reads SGDLS; CDR2 reads YYNGEE. The CDR3 loop spans 16 amino acids. The CDR3 protein is CASSLSGQGRNEKLFF. The CDR3 DNA follows: TGTGCCAGCAGCCTCTCCGGACAGGGCCGCAATGAAAAACTGTTTTTT.

This chain uses TRBV2 with TRBJ2-1; D is possibly TRBD2 (6 bases). The ends were cut back, 4 bases at V and 6 bases at J, with 19 bases in the middle. The CDR3 runs 16 residues. CDR1 is SNHLY, CDR2 FYNNEI, per germline. Here the CDR3 reads CASSGGVWTPSNEQFF. The DNA for the CDR3 is TGTGCCAGCAGTGGGGGGGTGTGGACCCCTTCCAATGAGCAGTTCTTC.

This CDR3 reads CASSPGVGNYEQYF. CDR3 DNA sequence: TGTGCCAGCAGCCCAGGGGTAGGGAACTACGAGCAGTACTTC. The chain carries TRBV14 and TRBJ2-7; the D gene is possibly TRBD1 (6 bases). Per germline, CDR1 SGHDN and CDR2 FVKESK. The CDR3 has 14 residues. Trimming took 4 bases from V and 3 from J, leaving 13 bases between them.

The gene calls are TRBV7-9 and TRBJ1-5; 7 nucleotides match TRBD1. Looked up from germline, CDR1 is SEHNR and CDR2 is FQNEAQ (reference sequence). This CDR3 comprises 18 residues. V lost 1 base, J lost 0 bases, and 9 bases stayed unmatched. CDR3 residues: CASSLGSGGAYSNQPQHF. The CDR3 coding sequence is TGTGCCAGCAGCTTAGGCTCAGGGGGAGCTTATAGCAATCAGCCCCAGCATTTT.

This chain joins TRBV2 and TRBJ2-1; 7 nucleotides align to TRBD2. CDR1 is SNHLY and CDR2 is FYNNEI in the germline V gene. V trimming: 8 bases; J trimming: 4 bases; junction bases outside the gene matches: 11. This CDR3 region has 15 residues. CDR3 protein: CASWGGTGAYNEQFF. CDR3 DNA sequence: TGTGCCAGCTGGGGGGGGACTGGTGCGTACAATGAGCAGTTCTTC.

This clone was observed a single time. The J gene is TRBJ1-4, the V gene TRBV9; 9 nucleotides match TRBD1. The V segment lost 4 bases and the J segment 7 bases; nucleotides outside the gene matches: 8. This CDR3 spans 15 amino acids. Germline assignment: CDR1 SGDLS and CDR2 YYNGEE. The CDR3 loop is CASSINRGRGEKLFF. The CDR3 nucleotides read TGTGCCAGCAGCATCAACAGGGGGCGCGGTGAAAAACTGTTTTTT.

The chain joins TRBV5-1 to TRBJ2-5; TRBD1 might be the D (6 bases). The CDR3 consists of 18 residues. V was pared by 2 bases and J by 0 bases, with 20 bases between. From germline, CDR1 is SGHRS and CDR2 YFSETQ. Here the CDR3 reads CASSFGQGSPLYQETQYF. CDR3 in DNA: TGCGCCAGCAGCTTTGGGCAGGGGAGCCCCCTGTACCAAGAGACCCAGTACTTC.

This chain links TRBV19 with TRBJ1-6, with D tentatively TRBD1 (5 bases). The CDR3 is 15 amino acids. V lost 4 bases, J lost 7 bases, and 14 bases lay in between. Germline CDR1 reads LNHDA; CDR2 reads SQIVND (reference sequence). Here the CDR3 reads CASSTRWGMNSPLHF. CDR3 nucleotide sequence: TGTGCCAGTAGTACCCGGTGGGGGATGAATTCACCCCTCCACTTT. Full variable domain (outside the CDR3, taken from reference TRBV19 and TRBJ1-6): DGGITQSPKYLFRKEGQNVTLSCEQNLNHDAMYWYRQDPGQGLRLIYYSQIVNDFQKGDIAEGYSVSREKKESFPLTVTSAQKNPTAFYLCASSTRWGMNSPLHFGNGTRLTVT.

The gene calls are TRBV7-2 and TRBJ2-5; D uncertain. The CDR3 runs 12 residues. In germline, CDR1 is SGHTA, CDR2 FQGNSA. V gave up 6 bases and J gave up 1 base, with 6 bases separating them. The CDR3 here is CASRRSQETQYF. DNA of the CDR3: TGTGCCAGCAGGCGATCCCAAGAGACCCAGTACTTC.

The chain couples TRBV11-2 to TRBJ2-1, with TRBD2 matching 11 bases. With 3 bases clipped from V and 4 bases from J, the junction kept 2 bases outside the gene matches. This CDR3 comprises 15 residues. Germline CDR1 is SGHAT and CDR2 is FQNNGV. The CDR3 loop is CASSFLAGGYNEQFF. CDR3 bases: TGTGCCAGCAGCTTCCTAGCGGGAGGATACAATGAGCAGTTCTTC. The full variable domain, its missing parts supplied by reference TRBV11-2 and TRBJ2-1, is EAGVAQSPRYKIIEKRQSVAFWCNPISGHATLYWYQQILGQGPKLLIQFQNNGVVDDSQLPKDRFSAERLKGVDSTLKIQPAKLEDSAVYLCASSFLAGGYNEQFFGPGTRLTVL.

CDR3 in DNA: TGTGCCAGCAGCTTAGAATTCTACGAGCAGTACTTC. Translating gives CASSLEFYEQYF. The rearrangement joins TRBV7-9 to TRBJ2-7, with unresolved D. With 1 base removed from V and 3 bases from J, the gap between germline ends came to 4 bases. The CDR3 runs to 12 residues. Per the germline V gene, CDR1 is SEHNR and CDR2 is FQNEAQ (reference sequence).